This TCR beta chain was obtained from a study of blood T cell repertoires in COVID-19. Study information: Acute and convalescent COVID-19 specimens originated in the United States, Italy and Spain.

The CDR3 contains 15 residues. Germline-derived CDR1 and CDR2 are PRHDT and FYEKMQ (reference sequence). V was shortened by 5 bases and J by 2 bases, with 13 bases between the two germline ends. In the original processing: Amplification of reference gene primers was used by the study to estimate nucleated cell counts. Data came from immunoSEQ multiplex PCR; TCRdb stores just in-frame clones and leaves some out. That table furnishes V, J and clone size, whereas the DNA furnished D and trimming. This sample has 200,000 or so clones; around 80% occur once, and the top ten carry approximately 10%. Followed over time, Seattle patients had been enrolled while infection was active.

This TCR derives from a woman aged 80 or over with COVID-19, enrolled during active disease. The sample was peripheral blood. The chain links TRBV13 to TRBJ2-1; D call uncertain. The CDR3 region has the DNA TGTGCCAGCAGCCCACACCAGTTTGCCTACAATGAGCAGTTCTTC. This gives the protein CASSPHQFAYNEQFF.